This is a list of T cell receptor beta chains from one sample in a study of T cells in localized non-small cell lung cancer. The table came from immunoSEQ multiplex PCR; TCRdb's copy has only in-frame clones and leaves some out. The top ten hold over 4% of the sample, which has approximately 54,000 clones, approximately 90% seen once. Material: peripheral blood, obtained before any cancer treatment. The source of these receptors is a woman aged 40-70 years with stage I lung adenocarcinoma. The CDR3 runs from the conserved cysteine through the conserved F or W. A D gene is named only where the DNA matches it firmly. Expanded clones get a size class; other rows say once, few or many, or leave the size out.

J,size,D,V,DNA,CDR3
TRBJ2-3,NA,NA,TRBV4-3,TGCGCCAGCAGCCAAGGCGGGTTTAGCACAGATACGCAGTATTTT,CASSQGGFSTDTQYF
TRBJ2-2,NA,NA,TRBV7-9,TGTGCCAGCAGCGCCACAGGGTCCGGGGAGCTGTTTTTT,CASSATGSGELFF
TRBJ2-7,NA,NA,TRBV12-5,TGTGCTAGTGGTTTGGAGGGAACAGGGTTGGGCGAGCAGTACTTC,CASGLEGTGLGEQYF
TRBJ2-7,NA,NA,TRBV5-1,TGCGCCAGCAGCTTGGGCCCTGGGCAGGGGAAGCAGTACTTC,CASSLGPGQGKQYF
TRBJ1-5,few,NA,TRBV6-5,TGTGCCAGCAGCCATGACACCAGCAATCAGCCCCAGCATTTT,CASSHDTSNQPQHF
TRBJ1-5,NA,NA,TRBV10-2,TGCGCCAGCAGAATTGACGCGTCCGGCAATCAGCCCCAGCATTTT,CASRIDASGNQPQHF
TRBJ2-2,NA,NA,TRBV11-2,TGTGCCAGCAGCTGGGATCGGGGGGCGCTCGCCGGGGAGCTGTTTTTT,CASSWDRGALAGELFF
TRBJ1-5,NA,NA,TRBV19,TGTGCCAGTAGGACAGTTTATAGCAATCAGCCCCAGCATTTT,CASRTVYSNQPQHF
TRBJ2-1,NA,NA,TRBV9,TGTGCCAGCAGCCAGGCAGGTTGGGTGGGGGATGAGCAGTTCTTC,CASSQAGWVGDEQFF
TRBJ1-2,NA,NA,TRBV28,TGTGCCAGCAGTCCACCAGGGACGATGAAGGGCTACACCTTC,CASSPPGTMKGYTF
TRBJ2-3,NA,TRBD1,TRBV2,TGTGCCAGCAGTGAAGCATTCCCCGGGACAGGGCAGTCAGATACGCAGTATTTT,CASSEAFPGTGQSDTQYF
TRBJ1-3,NA,NA,TRBV30,TGTGCCTCGCCAGGGGTCACTGGAAACACCATATATTTT,CASPGVTGNTIYF
TRBJ1-2,NA,TRBD1,TRBV7-9,TGTGCCAGCAGCCCACAGGGGGCCTATGGCTACACCTTC,CASSPQGAYGYTF
TRBJ2-3,NA,TRBD1,TRBV5-1,TGCGCCAGCAGCTTGGAATTGACAGGGGGCGATTCGAGCACAGATACGCAGTATTTT,CASSLELTGGDSSTDTQYF
TRBJ2-1,NA,TRBD1,TRBV9,TGTGCCAGCAGCCAGTTAAGGGGGACAGGGGCCAGTGAGCAGTTCTTC,CASSQLRGTGASEQFF
TRBJ1-1,NA,NA,TRBV5-5,TGTGCCAGCAGCTTGCGGGGAACTGAAGCTTTCTTT,CASSLRGTEAFF
TRBJ1-6,NA,NA,TRBV2,TGTGCCAGCAGTGAAGCCCTAATGACAGGAATCGATTCACCCCTCCACTTT,CASSEALMTGIDSPLHF
TRBJ2-5,NA,NA,TRBV25-1,TGTGCCAGCAGTGAAAGGCGGTCAGGGAATCTGGAGACCCAGTACTTC,CASSERRSGNLETQYF
TRBJ2-3,NA,NA,TRBV4-1,TGCGCCAGCAGCCAAGAGTGGGGGAGCACAGATACGCAGTATTTT,CASSQEWGSTDTQYF
TRBJ2-3,NA,NA,TRBV5-8,TGTGCCAGCAACAGGGCCTGGGATACGCAGTATTTT,CASNRAWDTQYF
TRBJ1-2,NA,NA,TRBV6-6,TGTGCCAGCAGATCCCGGTTAGGGGGACCTTCTTTGGGCTACACCTTC,CASRSRLGGPSLGYTF
TRBJ1-2,NA,NA,TRBV19,TGTGCCAGTAGTATGAAGGATACAAGAGCTAACTATGGCTACACCTTC,CASSMKDTRANYGYTF
TRBJ1-3,NA,NA,TRBV9,TGTGCCAGCAGCGTTGAACGCTCGGGTTCTGGAAACACCATATATTTT,CASSVERSGSGNTIYF
TRBJ1-4,NA,NA,TRBV9,TGTGCCAGCAGCGAGACATCGTTTAATGAAAAACTGTTTTTT,CASSETSFNEKLFF
TRBJ2-1,NA,NA,TRBV29-1,TGCAGCGTTGGACGGTCTGCTGGTGAGCAGTTCTTC,CSVGRSAGEQFF
TRBJ1-5,NA,NA,TRBV9,TGTGCCAGCAGCGTAGGACTGGGAGGTTCTCAGCCCCAGCATTTT,CASSVGLGGSQPQHF
TRBJ1-1,NA,NA,TRBV11-1,TGTGCCAGCAGCTATGGCAGACTCACTGAAGCTTTCTTT,CASSYGRLTEAFF